A single sample gave rise to the 25 T cell receptor beta chains below, sequenced in a study of shared clonotypes between healthy human individuals. Sequencing was performed with immunoSEQ multiplex PCR; in TCRdb, only in-frame clones are kept and a portion is missing. The table lists hundreds of thousands of clones, more than 70% of them singletons. Sequenced material: memory CD4+ T cells sorted from blood. Subset specified: CD45RA-negative fraction. These receptors all come from a woman aged 30 to 39 in good health.

In this sample, this clone turned up once. The chain links TRBV28 to TRBJ2-3; D gene uncertain. The CDR3 runs to 14 residues. Germline V lookup: CDR1 MDHEN, CDR2 SYDVKM. V was trimmed by 6 bases and J by 2 bases, leaving 12 bases between them. The CDR3 region has the DNA TGTGCCAGCAGGGTAGGGATGTCCACAGATACGCAGTATTTT. Its protein is CASRVGMSTDTQYF.

This clone was found once. The CDR3 region has the DNA TGTGCCAGCCGCTACACGATCTCTGGGGCCAACGTCCTGACTTTC. Its translation: CASRYTISGANVLTF. The V call is TRBV28, the J call TRBJ2-6, with D unresolved. This CDR3 contains 15 residues. The germline V and J ends were trimmed by 8 bases and 0 bases, with 11 bases remaining between them. Germline assignment: CDR1 MDHEN and CDR2 SYDVKM.

The chain carries TRBV9 and TRBJ2-7; 8 nucleotides align to TRBD2. This CDR3 spans 16 amino acids. Per germline, CDR1 SGDLS and CDR2 YYNGEE. The trim removed 0 bases at V and 6 bases at J, leaving 11 bases unmatched. This CDR3 reads CASSVVPGTSNSEQYF. The CDR3 nucleotides read TGTGCCAGCAGCGTAGTTCCGGGGACTAGTAACTCCGAGCAGTACTTC.

This chain links TRBV19 with TRBJ2-2, with D maybe TRBD1 (5 bases). This CDR3 spans 14 amino acids. Trimming left V 6 bases short and J 2 bases short, with 10 bases between. The germline V gene has CDR1 LNHDA and CDR2 SQIVND (reference sequence). This chain's CDR3 is CASRSQGNTGELFF. CDR3 nucleotide sequence: TGTGCCAGTAGGTCCCAGGGAAACACCGGGGAGCTGTTTTTT.

The genes are TRBV5-4 and TRBJ2-3, with TRBD2 as a possible D gene (5 bases). CDR1 and CDR2 (germline): SGHNT, YYREEE (reference sequence). The CDR3 extends over 17 amino acids. Trimming removed 1 base at V and 0 bases at J, with 15 bases between. The CDR3 bases are TGTGCCAGCAGCTTGTTTCGGTCGGGAACTAGCACAGATACGCAGTATTTT. Amino acids: CASSLFRSGTSTDTQYF.

CDR3 DNA sequence: TGCGCCAGCAGCGCCGACGGAGACGAGCAGTACTTC. As protein: CASSADGDEQYF. The J gene is TRBJ2-7, the V gene TRBV10-1; D gene unclear. Deletions cut 6 bases from V and 5 bases from J, with 11 bases between. This CDR3 is built from 12 residues. Looked up from germline, CDR1 is WNHNN and CDR2 is SYGVQD (reference sequence).

The V and J genes are TRBV2 and TRBJ2-7; no clear D gene. CDR3 size: 14 residues. CDR1 is SNHLY, CDR2 FYNNEI, per germline. Trimming removed 0 bases at V and 0 bases at J, with 6 bases between. This CDR3 reads CASSEAATSYEQYF. The CDR3 coding sequence is TGTGCCAGCAGTGAAGCGGCCACCTCCTACGAGCAGTACTTC.

The chain is built from TRBV11-2 and TRBJ2-3; D is unresolved. The CDR3 covers 12 residues. The V gene lost 7 bases and the J gene lost 3 bases, with 8 bases spanning the gap. Germline V gene data show CDR1 as SGHAT and CDR2 as FQNNGV. CDR3 residues: CASMVVTDTQYF. The CDR3 DNA sequence: TGTGCCAGCATGGTGGTGACAGATACGCAGTATTTT.

The CDR3 coding sequence is TGTGCCAGCAGGAGCGGACAGGGGATGCTCGGTGAGCAGTTCTTC. Protein product: CASRSGQGMLGEQFF. The V and J genes are TRBV2 and TRBJ2-1, with TRBD1 identical over 9 bases. The CDR3 consists of 15 residues. V lost 6 bases to trimming and J lost 9 bases; unmatched junction nucleotides: 12. The germline CDR1 and CDR2 sequences are SNHLY and FYNNEI.

This clone was seen only a few times. V and J are TRBV6-6 and TRBJ2-2; D may be TRBD2 (5 bases). Germline V gene data show CDR1 as MNHNY and CDR2 as SVGAGI (reference sequence). The CDR3 spans 16 residues. V lost 1 base, J lost 0 bases, and 9 bases lay in between. The CDR3, as DNA: TGTGCCAGCAGTTACTTAGCGCCGACGAACACCGGGGAGCTGTTTTTT. Translated, it gives CASSYLAPTNTGELFF.

This chain uses TRBV5-1 with TRBJ1-3; D gene ambiguous. Trimming left V 5 bases short and J 0 bases short, with 12 bases between. The germline gives CDR1 SGHRS, CDR2 YFSETQ. CDR3 length: 15 residues. The CDR3 protein is CASRPGLTSGNTIYF. The CDR3, as DNA: TGCGCCAGCAGACCAGGACTTACCTCTGGAAACACCATATATTTT.

In regard to this clone: Other nucleotide sequences in the sample specify the same CDR3. This sequence joins TRBV11-2 and TRBJ2-5; TRBD2 is a possible D gene (5 bases). Germline V gene sequence: CDR1 SGHAT, CDR2 FQNNGV. The V and J ends lost 5 bases and 3 bases respectively, with 10 bases between them. The CDR3 sequence is 13 residues long. The CDR3 region is CASSRGLKETQYF. The CDR3 DNA is TGTGCCAGCAGCCGTGGACTGAAAGAGACCCAGTACTTC.

The rearrangement uses TRBV6-6 and TRBJ2-7; D gene uncertain. Per germline, CDR1 MNHNY and CDR2 SVGAGI (reference sequence). V was cut by 0 bases and J by 6 bases, with 9 bases left in between. This CDR3 has 13 residues. CDR3 sequence (DNA): TGTGCCAGCAGTTACTCTTCGGCGAGCGAGCAGTACTTC. Residues: CASSYSSASEQYF.

The chain couples TRBV10-2 to TRBJ2-7; the D gene is possibly TRBD2 (5 bases). Per germline, CDR1 WSHSY and CDR2 SAAADI. The ends were cut back, 5 bases at V and 2 bases at J, with 19 bases in the middle. The CDR3 runs to 16 residues. The CDR3 DNA reads TGCGCCAGCAGTCCCGCCGAGGAGGTGTACGCCTACGAGCAGTACTTC. Protein sequence: CASSPAEEVYAYEQYF.

The chain links TRBV5-4 to TRBJ2-1; 7 positions match TRBD2. This CDR3 spans 15 amino acids. Germline CDR1 SGHNT, CDR2 YYREEE (reference sequence). The J segment lost 4 bases and the V segment lost 1 base, leaving 5 bases of the junction unmatched. CDR3 sequence: CASSLRLAEYNEQFF. The CDR3 bases are TGTGCCAGCAGCTTGCGGCTAGCGGAATACAATGAGCAGTTCTTC.

This clone was detected only a few times. Other DNA sequences in this specimen translate into the identical CDR3. The CDR3 is CASRQGQGENYGYTF. DNA of the CDR3: TGCGCCAGCAGACAGGGACAGGGAGAAAACTATGGCTACACCTTC. The chain recombines TRBV10-2 with TRBJ1-2; 9 bases line up with TRBD1. Germline values: CDR1 WSHSY, CDR2 SAAADI. The junction had 7 bases not matched to a gene; V was cut back by 6 bases and J by 2 bases. The CDR3 totals 15 residues.

This chain joins TRBV19 and TRBJ2-2; 10 positions agree with TRBD2. The CDR3 sequence is 16 residues long. CDR1 and CDR2 (germline): LNHDA, SQIVND (reference sequence). The V gene end was trimmed by 1 base and the J gene end by 5 bases; junction bases not matched to a gene: 4. CDR3 region: CASSIGPSGRTGELFF. The CDR3 region has the DNA TGTGCCAGTAGTATAGGACCTAGCGGGAGAACCGGGGAGCTGTTTTTT. The full variable domain, its missing parts supplied by reference TRBV19 and TRBJ2-2, is DGGITQSPKYLFRKEGQNVTLSCEQNLNHDAMYWYRQDPGQGLRLIYYSQIVNDFQKGDIAEGYSVSREKKESFPLTVTSAQKNPTAFYLCASSIGPSGRTGELFFGEGSRLTVL.

This chain joins TRBV5-5 and TRBJ1-2; D remains unclear. Trimming removed 3 bases at V and 3 bases at J, with 12 bases between. Germline V gene data show CDR1 as SGHKS and CDR2 as YYEKEE (reference sequence). The CDR3 has 14 residues. For the CDR3, the DNA is TGTGCCAGCAGCTCGCGGGCAGGAGACTATGGCTACACCTTC. This gives the protein CASSSRAGDYGYTF.

The genes are TRBV5-1 and TRBJ1-1; D ambiguous. CDR1 SGHRS and CDR2 YFSETQ come from the germline V gene. The CDR3 runs to 13 residues. Trimming shortened V by 4 bases and J by 5 bases, and 12 bases separated the two germline ends. This chain's CDR3 is CASSQNGRTEAFF. The DNA for the CDR3 is TGCGCCAGCAGCCAGAATGGGAGGACTGAAGCTTTCTTT.

This clone appeared a few times. The V and J genes are TRBV10-1 and TRBJ1-5; no clear D gene. V was trimmed by 6 bases and J by 7 bases, leaving 10 bases between them. Germline lookup yields CDR1 WNHNN and CDR2 SYGVQD (reference sequence). The CDR3 is 12 amino acids. CDR3 protein: CASSLTDQPQHF. CDR3 nucleotides: TGCGCCAGCAGCCTGACGGACCAGCCCCAGCATTTT.

This clone was seen ten or more times. The CDR3 DNA sequence: TGTGCCAGTAGTATAAGGACAGGGGAAGGGGCCCAGCATTTT. This codes for CASSIRTGEGAQHF. The chain combines TRBV19 with TRBJ1-5; 9 bases align to TRBD1. The CDR3 runs 14 residues. From germline, CDR1 is LNHDA and CDR2 SQIVND (reference sequence). With V trimmed by 2 bases and J by 11 bases, 7 bases remained unmatched. Full variable domain (remainder filled in from reference TRBV19 and TRBJ1-5): DGGITQSPKYLFRKEGQNVTLSCEQNLNHDAMYWYRQDPGQGLRLIYYSQIVNDFQKGDIAEGYSVSREKKESFPLTVTSAQKNPTAFYLCASSIRTGEGAQHFGDGTRLSIL.

The chain links TRBV19 to TRBJ1-5; D not resolved. Germline loops: CDR1 LNHDA, CDR2 SQIVND (reference sequence). This CDR3 comprises 15 residues. Trimming removed 5 bases at V and 5 bases at J, with 16 bases between. CDR3 coding DNA: TGTGCCAGTAGTGCGACGACCCAGATGTATCAGCCCCAGCATTTT. It yields the protein CASSATTQMYQPQHF.

This rearrangement joins TRBV7-9 to TRBJ1-1; 10 bases line up with TRBD1. CDR1 and CDR2 (germline): SEHNR, FQNEAQ (reference sequence). The CDR3 runs to 14 residues. V was clipped by 4 bases and J by 4 bases; unmatched bases: 3. This CDR3 is CASSSGTGATEAFF. The DNA for the CDR3 is TGTGCCAGCAGCTCAGGGACAGGGGCCACTGAAGCTTTCTTT.

The chain is built from TRBV28 and TRBJ1-2; 10 nucleotides match TRBD1. The germline gives CDR1 MDHEN, CDR2 SYDVKM. This CDR3 has 15 amino acids. The trim removed 5 bases at V and 7 bases at J, leaving 10 bases unmatched. CDR3 protein: CASSLAIRTGGGYTF. Here the CDR3 DNA reads TGTGCCAGCAGTCTCGCCATTCGGACAGGGGGTGGCTACACCTTC.

The V call is TRBV19, the J call TRBJ2-3; D is possibly TRBD2 (5 bases). V lost 3 bases to trimming and J lost 0 bases, with 10 bases between them. This CDR3 comprises 15 residues. Germline CDR1 LNHDA, CDR2 SQIVND (reference sequence). The CDR3 DNA reads TGTGCCAGTAGTATTCAACGGACTAGCACAGATACGCAGTATTTT. The encoded protein is CASSIQRTSTDTQYF.